The 18 T cell receptor beta chains given below trace back to one sample, sequenced in a study of vaccination and CD4 T cells after COVID-19. MiXCR was run by TCRdb on the PCR reads, yielding one entry per CDR3 protein. The repertoire holds about 21,000 distinct CDR3 sequences, 50% to 60% seen once, with 0.99% in the top ten. The material sequenced was CD4+ T cells from blood, taken before SARS-CoV-2 vaccination. The receptors here all came from a human donor who had recovered from COVID-19.

V usage is TRBV6-5 and J usage is TRBJ2-7; 10 bases map to TRBD2. V shed 2 bases and J 0 bases; nucleotides not matched to a gene: 13. The CDR3 runs 19 residues. Germline-derived CDR1 and CDR2 are MNHEY and SVGAGI. DNA of the CDR3: TGTGCCAGCAGTTACCCTGGACTAGCGGAGAGGTGGGCCTCCTACGAGCAGTACTTC. Amino acid sequence: CASSYPGLAERWASYEQYF.

In its sample, this clonotype was seen a few times. CDR3 nucleotides: TGTGCCAGCAGTTTAGACGGGGGGAACACTGAAGCTTTCTTT. It translates to CASSLDGGNTEAFF. J is TRBJ1-1 and V is TRBV28; D might be TRBD1 (5 bases). The CDR3 spans 14 residues. V was trimmed by 2 bases and J by 1 base, leaving 8 bases between them. The germline CDR1 and CDR2 sequences are MDHEN and SYDVKM.

The CDR3 DNA follows: TGTGCCATCAGTGACGGGGAGAGCTACACCTTC. It translates to CAISDGESYTF. This chain uses TRBV10-3 with TRBJ1-2; D gene unclear. The CDR3 spans 11 residues. Germline loops: CDR1 ENHRY, CDR2 SYGVKD. Trimming shortened V by 3 bases and J by 9 bases, and 8 bases separated the two germline ends.

The rearrangement uses TRBV20-1 and TRBJ2-1; TRBD1 matches 8 bases. Germline V gene lookup returns CDR1 DFQATT and CDR2 SNEGSKA (reference sequence). CDR3 length equals 16 residues. J gave up 1 base and V 0 bases, and 5 bases lay outside the gene matches. The CDR3 DNA reads as TGCAGTGCTAGAGACCGACAGGGGAGGTCCTACAATGAGCAGTTCTTC. This codes for CSARDRQGRSYNEQFF.

The rearrangement uses TRBV6-1 and TRBJ2-5, with 7 bases that match TRBD1. Germline V lookup: CDR1 MNHNS, CDR2 SASEGT. V lost 5 bases to trimming and J lost 1 base; unmatched junction nucleotides: 7. The CDR3 has 15 residues. The CDR3 spells CASSRQGVVQETQYF. DNA of the CDR3: TGTGCCAGCAGTAGACAGGGTGTAGTCCAAGAGACCCAGTACTTC.

This clonotype was seen more than once but under ten times. The CDR3 DNA sequence: TGTGCCAGCAGCCACAGGGGCGTTGCCACAGATACGCAGTATTTT. Its translation is CASSHRGVATDTQYF. The chain joins TRBV6-1 to TRBJ2-3; 7 bases line up with TRBD1. Germline CDR1 MNHNS, CDR2 SASEGT. CDR3 length: 15 residues. V lost 6 bases and J lost 2; bases outside the gene matches: 8.

V is TRBV7-9 and J is TRBJ2-7, with D hard to call. Deletions cut 5 bases from V and 5 bases from J, with 10 bases between. The CDR3 runs 12 residues. Germline assignment: CDR1 SEHNR and CDR2 FQNEAQ (reference sequence). The CDR3 DNA sequence: TGTGCCAGCAGCCTATCTTACAACGAGCAGTACTTC. Protein: CASSLSYNEQYF.

CDR3 loop: CASSTQVGVGETQYF. The CDR3 DNA is TGTGCCAGTAGTACCCAGGTGGGGGTAGGGGAGACCCAGTACTTC. The chain recombines TRBV19 with TRBJ2-5; D is possibly TRBD1 or TRBD2 (5 bases each). Trimming removed 4 bases from V and 5 bases from J, with 17 bases in between. CDR3 length: 15 residues. CDR1 LNHDA and CDR2 SQIVND come from the germline V gene (reference sequence).

The chain employs TRBV4-1 and TRBJ2-5, with D maybe TRBD1 (7 bases). Trimming cost V 4 bases and J 3 bases, with 9 bases left between them. CDR1 MGHRA and CDR2 YSYEKL come from the germline V gene. The CDR3 runs to 13 residues. The CDR3 region is CASSRGTEETQYF. Written as DNA, the CDR3 is TGCGCCAGCAGCCGCGGGACAGAAGAGACCCAGTACTTC.

The J gene is TRBJ1-5, the V gene TRBV6-5; 9 bases are a match to TRBD1. CDR1 MNHEY and CDR2 SVGAGI come from the germline V gene. Trimming at V came to 2 bases and at J to 4 bases, leaving 6 bases not matched to a gene. The CDR3 covers 16 residues. CDR3 DNA sequence: TGTGCCAGCAGTTACACTAGGACAGGGGCGAATCAGCCCCAGCATTTT. Protein sequence: CASSYTRTGANQPQHF.

The chain recombines TRBV7-8 with TRBJ2-3; TRBD2 agrees at 7 bases. Germline CDR1 and CDR2: SGHVS and FQNEAQ. The CDR3 length is 15 residues. The V segment lost 3 bases and the J segment 2 bases; nucleotides outside the gene matches: 5. The CDR3 here is CASSFGEGDTDTQYF. The CDR3 nucleotides are TGTGCCAGCAGCTTTGGGGAGGGAGACACAGATACGCAGTATTTT.

Notes on this clonotype: One end of the junction varies from germline; a read error may be responsible. The chain combines TRBV10-3 with TRBJ2-2, with D maybe TRBD2 (5 bases). Germline V CDR1 and CDR2: ENHRY, SYGVKD. There are 14 residues in the CDR3. The CDR3 reads CAISELQTTGEPFF. CDR3 DNA sequence: TGTGCCATCAGTGAGTTACAGACCACCGGGGAGCCGTTTTTT.

In its sample, this clonotype was seen once. This rearrangement joins TRBV4-3 to TRBJ1-1; unclear D gene. CDR1 is LGHNA and CDR2 is YSLEER in the germline V gene. The V end was cut by 0 bases, the J end by 1 base, with 3 bases between. The CDR3 totals 13 residues. The CDR3 region is CASSQDTNTEAFF. The CDR3 DNA follows: TGCGCCAGCAGCCAAGATACGAACACTGAAGCTTTCTTT.

The V gene is TRBV6-5, the J gene TRBJ2-7; 11 bases agree with TRBD2. Germline V gives CDR1 MNHEY, CDR2 SVGAGI. The ends lost 0 bases at V and 0 bases at J; junction bases unmatched: 7. The CDR3 contains 18 residues. The CDR3 coding sequence is TGTGCCAGCAGTTACTCGAGTGGGCTAGCGGGAGGCTCCTACGAGCAGTACTTC. Its protein product is CASSYSSGLAGGSYEQYF.

The chain links TRBV28 to TRBJ1-4; D ambiguous. Trimming shortened V by 6 bases and J by 8 bases, and 16 bases separated the two germline ends. CDR1 MDHEN and CDR2 SYDVKM come from the germline V gene. CDR3 length: 14 residues. The CDR3 loop reads CASRDPDLAEKLFF. CDR3 nucleotides: TGTGCCAGCAGGGACCCGGACCTGGCGGAAAAACTGTTTTTT.

The V call is TRBV30, the J call TRBJ2-5; D call uncertain. This CDR3 region has 11 residues. V lost 0 bases, J lost 5 bases, and 4 bases lay in between. Germline V gene lookup returns CDR1 GTSNPN and CDR2 SVGIG (reference sequence). The CDR3: CAWSVKETQYF. The CDR3 nucleotides are TGTGCCTGGAGTGTGAAGGAGACCCAGTACTTC.

V is TRBV24-1 and J is TRBJ2-2, with D uncertain. Germline V gene data show CDR1 as KGHDR and CDR2 as SFDVKD. V lost 0 bases and J 7 bases, leaving 8 bases between the germline ends. CDR3 length: 14 residues. The CDR3 here is CATSDLALRGELFF. The CDR3 DNA reads as TGTGCCACCAGTGATTTGGCTTTGCGCGGGGAGCTGTTTTTT.

The V and J genes are TRBV5-1 and TRBJ1-2; D is undetermined. The germline gives CDR1 SGHRS, CDR2 YFSETQ. The CDR3 has 15 amino acids. Trimming shortened V by 4 bases and J by 0 bases, and 13 bases separated the two germline ends. The CDR3: CASSPEGVANYGYTF. CDR3 DNA: TGCGCCAGCAGCCCCGAGGGCGTAGCTAACTATGGCTACACCTTC. The variable domain in full, with the rest retrieved from reference TRBV5-1 and TRBJ1-2, is KAGVTQTPRYLIKTRGQQVTLSCSPISGHRSVSWYQQTPGQGLQFLFEYFSETQRNKGNFPGRFSGRQFSNSRSEMNVSTLELGDSALYLCASSPEGVANYGYTFGSGTRLTVV.